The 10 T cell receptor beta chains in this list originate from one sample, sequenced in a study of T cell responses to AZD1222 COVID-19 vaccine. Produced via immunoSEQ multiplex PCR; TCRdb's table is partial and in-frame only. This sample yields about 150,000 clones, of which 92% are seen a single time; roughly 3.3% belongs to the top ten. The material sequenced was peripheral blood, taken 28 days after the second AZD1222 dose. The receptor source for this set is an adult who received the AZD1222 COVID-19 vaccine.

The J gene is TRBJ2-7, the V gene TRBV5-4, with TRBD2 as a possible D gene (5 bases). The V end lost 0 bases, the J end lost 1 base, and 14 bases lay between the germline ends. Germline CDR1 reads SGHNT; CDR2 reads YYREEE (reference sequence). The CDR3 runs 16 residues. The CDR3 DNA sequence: TGTGCCAGCAGCTTGGTCTTCGGGGTGCGATCCTACGAGCAGTACTTC. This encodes CASSLVFGVRSYEQYF.

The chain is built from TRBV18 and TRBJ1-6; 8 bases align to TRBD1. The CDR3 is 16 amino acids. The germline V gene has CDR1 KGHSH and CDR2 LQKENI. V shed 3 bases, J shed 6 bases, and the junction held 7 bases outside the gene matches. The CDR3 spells CASSPNRQGPNSPLHF. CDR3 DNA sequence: TGTGCCAGCTCACCGAATAGACAGGGGCCTAATTCACCCCTCCACTTT.

CDR3 nucleotide sequence: TGTGCCAGCAGCGCCCTAGCGGGTCATACCTACGAGCAGTACTTC. Residues: CASSALAGHTYEQYF. V and J are TRBV7-2 and TRBJ2-7; TRBD2 aligns across 8 bases. The junction had 8 bases not matched to a gene; V was cut back by 5 bases and J by 2 bases. Germline lookup yields CDR1 SGHTA and CDR2 FQGNSA. The CDR3 extends over 15 amino acids.

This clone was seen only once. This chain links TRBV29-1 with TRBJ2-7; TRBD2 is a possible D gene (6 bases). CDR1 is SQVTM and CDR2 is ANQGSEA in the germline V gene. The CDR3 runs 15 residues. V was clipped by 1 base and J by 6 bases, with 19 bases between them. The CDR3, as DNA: TGCAGCGTTGAAGTTATGACCGGGGTCGGGGGCGAGCAGTACTTC. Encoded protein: CSVEVMTGVGGEQYF.

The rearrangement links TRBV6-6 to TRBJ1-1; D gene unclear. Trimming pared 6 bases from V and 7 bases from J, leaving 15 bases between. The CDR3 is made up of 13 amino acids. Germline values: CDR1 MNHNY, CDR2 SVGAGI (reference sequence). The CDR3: CASSESTELEAFF. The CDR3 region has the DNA TGTGCCAGCAGCGAGAGCACTGAACTTGAAGCTTTCTTT.

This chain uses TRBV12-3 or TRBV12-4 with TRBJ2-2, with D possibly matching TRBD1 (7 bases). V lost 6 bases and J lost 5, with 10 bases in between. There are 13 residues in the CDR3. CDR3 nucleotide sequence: TGTGCCAGCAGGGAGGGGGCGACCGGGGAGCTGTTTTTT. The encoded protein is CASREGATGELFF.

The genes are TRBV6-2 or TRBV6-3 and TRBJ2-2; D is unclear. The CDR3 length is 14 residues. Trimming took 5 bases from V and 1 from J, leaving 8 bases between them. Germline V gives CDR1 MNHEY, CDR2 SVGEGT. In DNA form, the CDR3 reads TGTGCCAGCAGTCAGACGGGGAACACCGGGGAGCTGTTTTTT. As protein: CASSQTGNTGELFF.

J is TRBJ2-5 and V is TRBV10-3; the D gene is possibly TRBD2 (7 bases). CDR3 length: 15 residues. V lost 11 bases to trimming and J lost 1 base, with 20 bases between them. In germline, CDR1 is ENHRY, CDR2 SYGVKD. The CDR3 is CAASGGHPIQETQYF. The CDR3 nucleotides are TGTGCCGCTTCGGGGGGACACCCAATCCAAGAGACCCAGTACTTC.

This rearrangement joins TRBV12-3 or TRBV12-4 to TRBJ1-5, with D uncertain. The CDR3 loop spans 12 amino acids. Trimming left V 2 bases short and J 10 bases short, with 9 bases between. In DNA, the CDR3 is TGTGCCAGCAGTTTAAGAGGCGGACCCCAGCATTTT. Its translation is CASSLRGGPQHF.

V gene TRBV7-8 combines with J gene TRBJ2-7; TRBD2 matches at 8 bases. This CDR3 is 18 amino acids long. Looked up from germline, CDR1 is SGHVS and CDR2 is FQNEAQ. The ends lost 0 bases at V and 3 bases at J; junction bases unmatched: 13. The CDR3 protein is CASSLAPASGPMIYEQYF. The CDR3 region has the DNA TGTGCCAGCAGCTTAGCTCCGGCTAGCGGGCCGATGATCTACGAGCAGTACTTC.